This entry lists 24 T cell receptor beta chains sequenced from one sample in a study of graft-versus-host responses after intestinal transplantation. The antigens for these receptors are not known. TCRdb's table, derived via immunoSEQ multiplex PCR, lists solely in-frame clones and lacks some. The sample lists some 120,000 clones, more than 90% occurring once. The input for sequencing was unstimulated CD4+ T cells sorted from spleen or lymph node cells, taken before transplant. These receptors all come from a human donor who was the organ donor for an intestinal transplant.

The gene calls are TRBV6-5 and TRBJ2-1; 10 bases agree with TRBD2. V dropped 4 bases and J dropped 11; count of bases not matched to a gene: 11. CDR1 is MNHEY and CDR2 is SVGAGI in the germline V gene. The length of the CDR3 is 15 residues. Here the CDR3 reads CASSLRTSGVIKQFF. CDR3 in DNA: TGTGCCAGCAGTTTACGGACTAGCGGAGTTATTAAGCAGTTCTTC.

This chain joins TRBV29-1 and TRBJ2-3, with D possibly being TRBD1 (6 bases). This CDR3 is built from 12 residues. Trimming took off 5 bases at V and 1 base at J, with 7 bases between the two ends. CDR1 is SQVTM, CDR2 ANQGSEA, per germline. CDR3 in DNA: TGCAGCGTTAGGACAGGCACAGATACGCAGTATTTT. Its protein product is CSVRTGTDTQYF.

The genes are TRBV10-3 and TRBJ2-3; 10 bases match TRBD2. V was pared by 3 bases and J by 4 bases, with 4 bases of the junction left unmatched. The CDR3 is made up of 15 amino acids. The V gene's germline CDR1 is ENHRY and CDR2 SYGVKD. The chain's CDR3 is CAISEGLAEPDTQYF. CDR3 sequence (DNA): TGTGCCATCAGTGAAGGACTAGCGGAACCAGATACGCAGTATTTT.

V gene TRBV7-6 combines with J gene TRBJ2-3; D is possibly TRBD2 (5 bases). V was trimmed by 1 base and J by 0 bases, leaving 5 bases between them. The CDR3 sequence is 14 residues long. Germline-derived CDR1 and CDR2 are SGHVS and FNYEAQ. For the CDR3, the DNA is TGTGCCAGCAGCTTAGGGACTAGCACAGATACGCAGTATTTT. Translation: CASSLGTSTDTQYF.

The V gene is TRBV19, the J gene TRBJ1-6; possible D gene TRBD1, 5 bases. Per germline, CDR1 LNHDA and CDR2 SQIVND (reference sequence). The CDR3 contains 14 residues. Trimming cost V 3 bases and J 7 bases, with 10 bases left between them. CDR3 residues: CASSIGDANSPLHF. The DNA for the CDR3 is TGTGCCAGTAGTATTGGGGACGCGAATTCACCCCTCCACTTT.

This sequence joins TRBV15 and TRBJ2-1; D gene unclear. V was trimmed by 3 bases and J by 0 bases, leaving 15 bases between them. The CDR3 runs 17 residues. CDR1 LNHNV and CDR2 YYDKDF come from the germline V gene (reference sequence). In DNA, the CDR3 is TGTGCCACCAGCAGGAGAGGCCAGCTGAGCTCCTACAATGAGCAGTTCTTC. Protein: CATSRRGQLSSYNEQFF.

This chain links TRBV9 with TRBJ2-1; unclear D gene. The CDR3 totals 15 residues. Looked up from germline, CDR1 is SGDLS and CDR2 is YYNGEE. The ends were cut back, 4 bases at V and 0 bases at J, with 11 bases in the middle. The CDR3 loop is CASSPQLSSYNEQFF. The CDR3 DNA is TGTGCCAGCAGCCCCCAGCTGAGCTCCTACAATGAGCAGTTCTTC.

V gene TRBV5-5 combines with J gene TRBJ2-1, with D possibly TRBD1 on 6 matching bases. Germline V CDR1 and CDR2: SGHKS, YYEKEE (reference sequence). This CDR3 comprises 14 residues. V was shortened by 2 bases and J by 4 bases, with 10 bases between the two germline ends. CDR3 DNA: TGTGCCAGCAGCTTTGGGACATCTTACAATGAGCAGTTCTTC. Protein: CASSFGTSYNEQFF.

This sequence joins TRBV5-1 and TRBJ2-3, with unresolved D. The germline gives CDR1 SGHRS, CDR2 YFSETQ. The CDR3 runs 12 residues. V was pared by 0 bases and J by 6 bases, with 5 bases between. The CDR3 DNA sequence: TGCGCCAGCAGCTTGGTTTCTGATACGCAGTATTTT. It yields the protein CASSLVSDTQYF.

This chain joins TRBV4-1 and TRBJ2-7; perhaps TRBD1 as D (6 bases). The V end was cut by 2 bases, the J end by 1 base, with 15 bases between. The germline gives CDR1 MGHRA, CDR2 YSYEKL. The CDR3 spans 16 residues. The CDR3 protein is CASSQTTGTLSYEQYF. CDR3 DNA sequence: TGCGCCAGCAGCCAAACCACCGGGACACTTTCCTACGAGCAGTACTTC.

The chain has TRBV23-1 and TRBJ2-7, with TRBD2 identical over 7 bases. TRBV23-1 is given ORF status, its function remaining uncertain. The V segment lost 11 bases and the J segment 2 bases; nucleotides outside the gene matches: 15. This CDR3 spans 15 amino acids. CDR3 sequence (DNA): TGCGCCCCACCCCCCACGCGGGAGCGCACCTACGAGCAGTACTTC. Translation: CAPPPTRERTYEQYF.

This clone was detected only a few times. CDR3 protein: CASSDRGSSGNTIYF. The CDR3 nucleotides read TGTGCCAGCAGTGATCGGGGGAGCTCTGGAAACACCATATATTTT. The gene calls are TRBV2 and TRBJ1-3, with D maybe TRBD1 (5 bases). V lost 3 bases, J lost 0 bases, and 9 bases lay in between. This CDR3 is 15 amino acids long. Germline assignment: CDR1 SNHLY and CDR2 FYNNEI.

A few counts support this clone. This rearrangement joins TRBV6-1 to TRBJ1-1; D unclear. The CDR3 is 12 amino acids. Per the germline V gene, CDR1 is MNHNS and CDR2 is SASEGT. V was shortened by 7 bases and J by 5 bases, with 11 bases between the two germline ends. This CDR3 is CASMRQRTEAFF. CDR3 coding DNA: TGTGCCAGCATGAGGCAACGGACTGAAGCTTTCTTT.

This clone came up once. This sequence joins TRBV9 and TRBJ1-2; 7 bases fit TRBD1. CDR3 length equals 15 residues. The ends lost 0 bases at V and 3 bases at J; junction bases unmatched: 5. Germline-derived CDR1 and CDR2 are SGDLS and YYNGEE. As DNA, the CDR3 is TGTGCCAGCAGCGTAGCTGACAGGGCCTACTATGGCTACACCTTC. Protein product: CASSVADRAYYGYTF.

This chain connects TRBV2 to TRBJ2-1; D perhaps matches TRBD1 (7 bases). Trimming took 2 bases from V and 4 from J, leaving 9 bases between them. CDR3 length: 14 residues. Looked up from germline, CDR1 is SNHLY and CDR2 is FYNNEI. CDR3 in DNA: TGTGCCAGCAGTGAACAGGGGGGATACAATGAGCAGTTCTTC. The encoded protein is CASSEQGGYNEQFF.

The chain has TRBV7-2 and TRBJ1-5; 9 positions match TRBD1. With 3 bases clipped from V and 7 bases from J, the junction kept 7 bases outside the gene matches. The CDR3 sequence is 15 residues long. Germline V gene data show CDR1 as SGHTA and CDR2 as FQGNSA. The CDR3: CASSFGQGWPQPQHF. For the CDR3, the DNA is TGTGCCAGCAGCTTCGGACAGGGGTGGCCCCAGCCCCAGCATTTT.

This clone came up once. V is TRBV9 and J is TRBJ1-1; a possible D gene is TRBD1 (5 bases). Trimming removed 5 bases at V and 4 bases at J, with 12 bases between. The CDR3 totals 13 residues. The germline CDR1 and CDR2 sequences are SGDLS and YYNGEE. This CDR3 is CASSKGVFTEAFF. The CDR3 nucleotides are TGTGCCAGCAGTAAAGGGGTATTCACTGAAGCTTTCTTT.

The chain is built from TRBV5-7 and TRBJ1-2; 9 bases are shared with TRBD1. TRBV5-7 is assigned to the ORF class and has an uncertain function. The V and J ends lost 4 bases and 5 bases, in that order; junction bases with no gene match: 6. This CDR3 comprises 14 residues. Here the CDR3 reads CASSRTGEGYGYTF. In DNA, the CDR3 is TGTGCCAGCAGCAGGACAGGGGAAGGGTATGGCTACACCTTC.

The J gene is TRBJ1-2, the V gene TRBV6-1; a possible D gene is TRBD1 (5 bases). Germline assignment: CDR1 MNHNS and CDR2 SASEGT. The CDR3 sequence is 15 residues long. V was cut by 10 bases and J by 4 bases, with 22 bases left in between. CDR3 sequence (DNA): TGTGCCATCCAACGGGACGCAAAACCCTCCTATGGCTACACCTTC. Translation gives CAIQRDAKPSYGYTF.

Concerning this clone: Additional DNA sequences in this sample encode the identical CDR3. The rearrangement uses TRBV5-1 and TRBJ1-3; D is unclear. V lost 2 bases, J lost 1 base, and 7 bases lay in between. Germline CDR1 is SGHRS and CDR2 is YFSETQ. The length of the CDR3 is 14 residues. In DNA, the CDR3 is TGCGCCAGCAGCTTACAAGGATCTGGAAACACCATATATTTT. Residues: CASSLQGSGNTIYF.

The chain recombines TRBV7-2 with TRBJ2-2; 15 nucleotides match TRBD2. The CDR3 spans 17 residues. Losses at the gene ends were 4 bases for V and 4 bases for J; bases not matched to a gene: 4. CDR1 and CDR2 (germline): SGHTA, FQGNSA. The CDR3 sequence is CASSSGLAGGVTGELFF. In nucleotides, the CDR3 is TGTGCCAGCAGCTCGGGACTAGCGGGAGGCGTCACCGGGGAGCTGTTTTTT.

This clone has only one observation. This rearrangement joins TRBV6-1 to TRBJ2-3; D may correspond to TRBD1 or TRBD2 (5 bases each). CDR1 MNHNS and CDR2 SASEGT come from the germline V gene. The V gene lost 4 bases and the J gene lost 5 bases, with 13 bases spanning the gap. The CDR3 has 14 residues. CDR3 in amino acids: CASSGGVTGDTQYF. In DNA form, the CDR3 reads TGTGCCAGCAGTGGAGGGGTCACGGGAGATACGCAGTATTTT.

The chain uses TRBV4-2 and TRBJ1-5, with 8 bases matching TRBD1. The CDR3 runs to 15 residues. Germline V gene lookup returns CDR1 LGHNA and CDR2 YNFKEQ. J was trimmed by 4 bases and V by 0 bases; bases with no gene match: 2. CDR3 bases: TGTGCCAGCAGCCAAGAGGACAGGGAGAATCAGCCCCAGCATTTT. This codes for CASSQEDRENQPQHF.

J is TRBJ1-4 and V is TRBV9; D may be TRBD1 (5 bases). Germline CDR1 SGDLS, CDR2 YYNGEE. Trimming took 4 bases from V and 8 from J, leaving 18 bases between them. The CDR3 is 15 residues long. In nucleotides, the CDR3 is TGTGCCAGCAGCCCAGACGGTCAGGGATACGAAAAACTGTTTTTT. Encoded protein: CASSPDGQGYEKLFF. The whole variable domain, remainder taken from reference TRBV9 and TRBJ1-4, is DSGVTQTPKHLITATGQRVTLRCSPRSGDLSVYWYQQSLDQGLQFLIQYYNGEERAKGNILERFSAQQFPDLHSELNLSSLELGDSALYFCASSPDGQGYEKLFFGSGTQLSVL.